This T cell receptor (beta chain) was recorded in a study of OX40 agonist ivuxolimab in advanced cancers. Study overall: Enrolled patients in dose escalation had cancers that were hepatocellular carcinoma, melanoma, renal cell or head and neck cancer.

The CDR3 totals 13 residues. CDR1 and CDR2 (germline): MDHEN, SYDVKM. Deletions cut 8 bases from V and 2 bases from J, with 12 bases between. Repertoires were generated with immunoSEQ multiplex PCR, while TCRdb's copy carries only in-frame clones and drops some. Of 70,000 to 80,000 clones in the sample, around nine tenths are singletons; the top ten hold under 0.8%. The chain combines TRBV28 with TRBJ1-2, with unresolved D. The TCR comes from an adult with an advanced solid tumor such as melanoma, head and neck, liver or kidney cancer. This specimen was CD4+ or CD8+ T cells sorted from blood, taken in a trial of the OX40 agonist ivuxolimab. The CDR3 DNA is TGTGCCAGCGGGCGGACGGCAAACTATGGCTACACCTTC. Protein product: CASGRTANYGYTF.